Listed below are T cell receptor beta chains from one sample, sequenced in a study of blood T cells in healthy people across ages. Each CDR3 protein gets one entry after TCRdb re-called the 5' RACE reads with MiXCR. Of some 730,000 distinct CDR3 sequences detected, 20% to 25% appear once; the ten largest clones hold 20% to 25%. The specimen sequenced was blood. The receptors were sampled from a man in his 70s in good health. Both conserved end residues are part of each CDR3. Each record gives: V gene, J gene, clone size, D gene, CDR3 DNA, CDR3 protein. A D gene is named only where the DNA matches it firmly. Expanded clones get a size class; other rows say once, few or many, or leave the size out.

V gene: TRBV4-3; J gene: TRBJ2-3; clone size: -; D gene: -; CDR3 DNA: TGCGCCAGCAGCCAAATACAGGCCCGCACAGATACGCAGTATTTT; CDR3 protein: CASSQIQARTDTQYF
V gene: TRBV7-9; J gene: TRBJ2-3; clone size: few; D gene: TRBD2; CDR3 DNA: TGTGCCAGCAGCCCCAAGGGACTAGCGGGAGTAAGAGATACGCAGTATTTT; CDR3 protein: CASSPKGLAGVRDTQYF
V gene: TRBV14; J gene: TRBJ1-4; clone size: few; D gene: -; CDR3 DNA: TGTGCCAGCAGCCAAGGGGGCATTTTGAGTCGTGAAAAACTGTTTTTT; CDR3 protein: CASSQGGILSREKLFF
V gene: TRBV6-6; J gene: TRBJ2-6; clone size: few; D gene: -; CDR3 DNA: TGTGCCAGCAGTTACGGATCTGGGGCCAACGTCCTGACTTTC; CDR3 protein: CASSYGSGANVLTF
V gene: TRBV12-3/TRBV12-4; J gene: TRBJ2-2; clone size: -; D gene: TRBD2; CDR3 DNA: TGTGCCAGCGGTTCTGCGGGAGCTTCCGGGGAGCTGTTTTTT; CDR3 protein: CASGSAGASGELFF
V gene: TRBV12-3/TRBV12-4; J gene: TRBJ1-5; clone size: -; D gene: TRBD1; CDR3 DNA: TGTGCCAGCAGTCCCACAGGGGGGATCCGGGATCAGCCCCAGCATTTT; CDR3 protein: CASSPTGGIRDQPQHF
V gene: TRBV7-2; J gene: TRBJ2-3; clone size: few; D gene: TRBD2; CDR3 DNA: TGTGCCAGCAGCTTAATGCCGACTAGCGGGAGCGGGTATTTT; CDR3 protein: CASSLMPTSGSGYF
V gene: TRBV6-5; J gene: TRBJ1-1; clone size: few; D gene: -; CDR3 DNA: TGTGCCAGCAGCCCCCCAGGTGATAGTGAAGCTTTCTTT; CDR3 protein: CASSPPGDSEAFF
V gene: TRBV10-3; J gene: TRBJ2-5; clone size: few; D gene: -; CDR3 DNA: TGTGCCATCAGACAAGACGTAAACCAGGAGACCCAGTACTTC; CDR3 protein: CAIRQDVNQETQYF
V gene: TRBV5-1; J gene: TRBJ2-7; clone size: few; D gene: -; CDR3 DNA: TGCGCCAGCAGCTGGGCGACAGGATCCTACGAGCAGTACTTC; CDR3 protein: CASSWATGSYEQYF
V gene: TRBV27; J gene: TRBJ1-2; clone size: -; D gene: TRBD1; CDR3 DNA: TGTGCCAGCACCTCATCAGGGACAGGGGGCTGGGGCTACACCTTC; CDR3 protein: CASTSSGTGGWGYTF
V gene: TRBV9; J gene: TRBJ2-1; clone size: -; D gene: TRBD2; CDR3 DNA: TGTGCCAGCAGCGTAGATCGGGGGGGACTAGCGGGGTACTCCTACAATGAGCAGTTCTTC; CDR3 protein: CASSVDRGGLAGYSYNEQFF
V gene: TRBV5-1; J gene: TRBJ2-3; clone size: few; D gene: TRBD2; CDR3 DNA: TGCGCCAGCAGCCGGTCCGGGACCAAGGGAGGGGATACGCAGTATTTT; CDR3 protein: CASSRSGTKGGDTQYF
V gene: TRBV6-6; J gene: TRBJ2-2; clone size: -; D gene: -; CDR3 DNA: TGTGCCAGCAGGGGGCTCGCCGGGGAGCTGTTTTTT; CDR3 protein: CASRGLAGELFF
V gene: TRBV7-9; J gene: TRBJ1-1; clone size: -; D gene: -; CDR3 DNA: TGTGCCAGCAGCCCCGGAGCAGGGCGGGCTTTCTTT; CDR3 protein: CASSPGAGRAFF
V gene: TRBV5-1; J gene: TRBJ2-3; clone size: few; D gene: -; CDR3 DNA: TGCGCCAGCAGCTTCGACAAGGACAAGCCGGTTACGCAGTATTTT; CDR3 protein: CASSFDKDKPVTQYF
V gene: TRBV9; J gene: TRBJ2-1; clone size: -; D gene: -; CDR3 DNA: TGTGCCAGCAGCCCCGTTGGGGGGCCGAGGGAGCAGTTCTTC; CDR3 protein: CASSPVGGPREQFF
V gene: TRBV29-1; J gene: TRBJ2-5; clone size: -; D gene: TRBD2; CDR3 DNA: TGCAGCGCCAGGACTAGCGGGAGCGAGACCCAGTACTTC; CDR3 protein: CSARTSGSETQYF
V gene: TRBV2; J gene: TRBJ2-3; clone size: few; D gene: -; CDR3 DNA: TGTGCCAGCAGTGACGTAGGACTGATCACAGATACGCAGTATTTT; CDR3 protein: CASSDVGLITDTQYF
V gene: TRBV12-3/TRBV12-4; J gene: TRBJ2-5; clone size: many; D gene: -; CDR3 DNA: TGTGCCAGCAATATGGCGGCCACAGGGACCCAGTACTTC; CDR3 protein: CASNMAATGTQYF
V gene: TRBV5-1; J gene: TRBJ1-2; clone size: few; D gene: TRBD1; CDR3 DNA: TGCGCCAGCAGCCGTCCCGGGACAGGGGACTATGGCTACACCTTC; CDR3 protein: CASSRPGTGDYGYTF
V gene: TRBV20-1; J gene: TRBJ2-1; clone size: -; D gene: TRBD2; CDR3 DNA: TGCAGTGCTAGAGATCTTACGGGGGGAGAGCAGTTCTTC; CDR3 protein: CSARDLTGGEQFF
V gene: TRBV4-1; J gene: TRBJ2-1; clone size: few; D gene: TRBD2; CDR3 DNA: TGCGCCAGCAGCCAAGATAGTTGGGGGACTACCTCCAATGAGCAGTTCTTC; CDR3 protein: CASSQDSWGTTSNEQFF
V gene: TRBV11-2; J gene: TRBJ2-3; clone size: -; D gene: -; CDR3 DNA: TGTGCCAGCAGCTTCCCGGGCCTAGCATCCGGGGATACGCAGTATTTT; CDR3 protein: CASSFPGLASGDTQYF
V gene: TRBV5-5; J gene: TRBJ2-5; clone size: -; D gene: -; CDR3 DNA: TGTGCCGGCAGCTTGGGGCGAGAGACCCAGTACTTC; CDR3 protein: CAGSLGRETQYF
V gene: TRBV29-1; J gene: TRBJ2-3; clone size: -; D gene: TRBD1; CDR3 DNA: TGCAGCGTTCGGACAGGGACGCAGTATTTT; CDR3 protein: CSVRTGTQYF
V gene: TRBV5-1; J gene: TRBJ1-1; clone size: few; D gene: -; CDR3 DNA: TGCGCCAGCAGCTTGGTGGAGGGCACTGAAGCTTTCTTT; CDR3 protein: CASSLVEGTEAFF
V gene: TRBV18; J gene: TRBJ1-2; clone size: -; D gene: -; CDR3 DNA: TGTGCCAGCTCACCGGCAGCTCACTATGGCTACACCTTC; CDR3 protein: CASSPAAHYGYTF
V gene: TRBV7-9; J gene: TRBJ2-1; clone size: few; D gene: -; CDR3 DNA: TGTGCCAGCAGGCTAGCCAAGTCCGACAATGAGCAGTTCTTC; CDR3 protein: CASRLAKSDNEQFF
V gene: TRBV5-1; J gene: TRBJ2-3; clone size: many; D gene: -; CDR3 DNA: TGCGCCAGCAGCTTGGTGGGGTCTAGCACAGATACGCAGTATTTT; CDR3 protein: CASSLVGSSTDTQYF
V gene: TRBV7-2; J gene: TRBJ1-6; clone size: few; D gene: -; CDR3 DNA: TGTGCCAGCAGCTTAATTCCGGCTGCCAATTCACCCCTCCACTTT; CDR3 protein: CASSLIPAANSPLHF
V gene: TRBV12-3/TRBV12-4; J gene: TRBJ1-1; clone size: -; D gene: TRBD1; CDR3 DNA: TGTGCCAGCAGTTTCGATAGGACAGGAGAATCCTTGAACACTGAAGCTTTCTTT; CDR3 protein: CASSFDRTGESLNTEAFF
V gene: TRBV5-1; J gene: TRBJ1-4; clone size: -; D gene: -; CDR3 DNA: TGCGCCAGCAGCTGGAAGGAAGGGGGAAAACTGTTTTTT; CDR3 protein: CASSWKEGGKLFF
V gene: TRBV5-1; J gene: TRBJ1-1; clone size: few; D gene: -; CDR3 DNA: TGCGCCAGCAGCCCAGGGTCAGTGAACACTGAAGCTTTCTTT; CDR3 protein: CASSPGSVNTEAFF
V gene: TRBV11-2; J gene: TRBJ2-5; clone size: few; D gene: -; CDR3 DNA: TGTGCCAGCAGAAACCGGTCCCCCTCTCGGGAGACCCAGTACTTC; CDR3 protein: CASRNRSPSRETQYF
V gene: TRBV20-1; J gene: TRBJ2-7; clone size: few; D gene: -; CDR3 DNA: TGCAGTGCTGTAGGCGGACAGAGCTACGAGCAGTACTTC; CDR3 protein: CSAVGGQSYEQYF
V gene: TRBV2; J gene: TRBJ1-5; clone size: -; D gene: -; CDR3 DNA: TGTGCCAGCAGAGTTTGGGTCAATCAGCCCCAGCATTTT; CDR3 protein: CASRVWVNQPQHF
V gene: TRBV10-3; J gene: TRBJ1-6; clone size: -; D gene: -; CDR3 DNA: TGTGCCATCAGTGACCCCAAGGGTTCACCCCTCCACTTT; CDR3 protein: CAISDPKGSPLHF
V gene: TRBV28; J gene: TRBJ2-3; clone size: few; D gene: -; CDR3 DNA: TGTGCCAGCAGTCCCGTACAGGGCCGTAGCACAGATACGCAGTATTTT; CDR3 protein: CASSPVQGRSTDTQYF
V gene: TRBV20-1; J gene: TRBJ2-5; clone size: -; D gene: -; CDR3 DNA: TGCAGTGCCCCGTATCCGGGGATTGAGACCCAGTACTTC; CDR3 protein: CSAPYPGIETQYF
V gene: TRBV3-1; J gene: TRBJ2-1; clone size: -; D gene: TRBD2; CDR3 DNA: TGTGCCAGCAGCCACCTTAGCGGGACATACAATGAGCAGTTCTTC; CDR3 protein: CASSHLSGTYNEQFF
V gene: TRBV12-3/TRBV12-4; J gene: TRBJ2-5; clone size: -; D gene: TRBD1; CDR3 DNA: TGTGCCACCAACAGGGGGGCGGGGGAGACCCAGTACTTC; CDR3 protein: CATNRGAGETQYF
V gene: TRBV20-1; J gene: TRBJ2-7; clone size: few; D gene: TRBD1; CDR3 DNA: TGCAGTGCTAGCGGAACAGGGGCTCAAGACGAGCAGTACTTC; CDR3 protein: CSASGTGAQDEQYF
V gene: TRBV6-5; J gene: TRBJ2-7; clone size: few; D gene: TRBD1; CDR3 DNA: TGTGCCAGCAGCACGGACAGGGCTCTTCCCGAGCAGTACTTC; CDR3 protein: CASSTDRALPEQYF
V gene: TRBV29-1; J gene: TRBJ2-3; clone size: -; D gene: -; CDR3 DNA: TGCAGCGTTGAAAAGGGAGTCTGGGATACGCAGTATTTT; CDR3 protein: CSVEKGVWDTQYF
V gene: TRBV20-1; J gene: TRBJ1-2; clone size: -; D gene: -; CDR3 DNA: TGCAGTGCCCCCTCTGGGTTAACTAACTATGGCTACACCTTC; CDR3 protein: CSAPSGLTNYGYTF